This is a list of T cell receptor beta chains from one sample in a study of siplizumab effects on memory and regulatory T cells. Sequenced by immunoSEQ multiplex PCR; TCRdb stores in-frame clones only, minus some. The data contain over 65,000 clones, 95% of them seen just once; the ten biggest clones take up 18%. Sample: CD8+ T cells sorted from blood. The receptor set was obtained from a human donor in good health. The CDR3 runs from the conserved cysteine through the conserved F or W. A D gene is named only where the DNA matches it firmly. Rows may omit the clone size; those that give it use once, few, many or a size class.

TRBJ1-1,-,-,TRBV6-6,TGTGCCAGCAGTTACGGAAGTAGGAACACTGAAGCTTTCTTT,CASSYGSRNTEAFF
TRBJ1-2,-,-,TRBV5-6,TGTGCCAGCAGCTTGAATCTACCATATGGCTACACCTTC,CASSLNLPYGYTF
TRBJ2-5,TRBD1,-,TRBV5-4,TGTGCCAGCAGCTACCGGGACAGGGCCGTCCAAGAGACCCAGTACTTC,CASSYRDRAVQETQYF
TRBJ2-2,TRBD1,-,TRBV29-1,TGCAGCGTTGAGGCCAAGGGACAGTTCACCGGGGAGCTGTTTTTT,CSVEAKGQFTGELFF
TRBJ1-1,-,-,TRBV19,TGTGCCAGTAGTCAGCAGGCCCCAAACACTGAAGCTTTCTTT,CASSQQAPNTEAFF
TRBJ2-7,TRBD1,-,TRBV6-5,TGTGCCAGCAGTTACGGACAGGGCCCCTACGAGCAGTACTTC,CASSYGQGPYEQYF
TRBJ2-3,TRBD2,-,TRBV13,TGTGCCAGCAGCACTCGGACTAGTGGTGGTACGCAGTATTTT,CASSTRTSGGTQYF
TRBJ2-7,-,-,TRBV27,TGTGCCAGCAGTTTAAAGGACAGAGGATACTACGAGCAGTACTTC,CASSLKDRGYYEQYF
TRBJ2-7,-,-,TRBV4-2,TGTGCCAGCAGCCAAGAGTCTGGCGGGCTAAGCTCCTACGAGCAGTACTTC,CASSQESGGLSSYEQYF
TRBJ2-7,-,-,TRBV6-1,TGTGCCAGCAGCCTTATGGCCCCCGAGCAGTACTTC,CASSLMAPEQYF
TRBJ2-1,TRBD1,-,TRBV2,TGTGCCAGCAGTAAGGGACAGGAAGGATCCTACAATGAGCAGTTCTTC,CASSKGQEGSYNEQFF
TRBJ2-7,TRBD2,once,TRBV19,TGTGCCAGTAGTCTGGGACTAGCGGGAGAAGAAGAGCAGTACTTC,CASSLGLAGEEEQYF
TRBJ2-2,TRBD1,-,TRBV19,TGTGCCAGTAGAACCACAGGGGGTACCGGGGAGCTGTTTTTT,CASRTTGGTGELFF
TRBJ1-4,-,once,TRBV2,TGTGCCAGCGGGCGATTCGGGGATACGGGCGAAAAACTGTTTTTT,CASGRFGDTGEKLFF
TRBJ2-5,-,once,TRBV7-6,TGTGCCAGCAGCTTAGATTTTCTTCAAGAGACCCAGTACTTC,CASSLDFLQETQYF
TRBJ2-3,-,-,TRBV9,TGTGCCAGCAGCGTAGATCGGACGGGTACGCAGTATTTT,CASSVDRTGTQYF
TRBJ2-1,-,-,TRBV7-9,TGTGCCAGCAGCCCGCGCTCCAGTAAGGTTAATGAGCAGTTCTTC,CASSPRSSKVNEQFF